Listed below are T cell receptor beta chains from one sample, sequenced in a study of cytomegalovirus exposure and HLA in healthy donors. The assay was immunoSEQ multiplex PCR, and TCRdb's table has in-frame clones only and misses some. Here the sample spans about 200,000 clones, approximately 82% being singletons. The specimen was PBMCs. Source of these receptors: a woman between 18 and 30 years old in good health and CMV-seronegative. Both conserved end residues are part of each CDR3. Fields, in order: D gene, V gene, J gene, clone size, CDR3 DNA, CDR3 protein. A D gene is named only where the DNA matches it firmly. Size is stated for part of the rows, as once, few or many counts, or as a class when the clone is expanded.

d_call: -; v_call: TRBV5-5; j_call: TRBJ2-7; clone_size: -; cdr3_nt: TGTGCCAGCAGCTTGTCGGCGGGTGACTCCTACGAGCAGTACTTC; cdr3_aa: CASSLSAGDSYEQYF
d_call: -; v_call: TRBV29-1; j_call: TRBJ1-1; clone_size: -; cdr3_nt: TGCAGCGCGCGTGTTGCAAAGGGGAACACTGAAGCTTTCTTT; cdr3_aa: CSARVAKGNTEAFF
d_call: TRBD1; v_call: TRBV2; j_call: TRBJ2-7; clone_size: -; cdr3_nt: TGTGCCAGCAGTGCAACAGGGGCCCCCTACGAGCAGTACTTC; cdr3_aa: CASSATGAPYEQYF
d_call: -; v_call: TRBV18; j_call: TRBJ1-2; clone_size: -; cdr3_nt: TGTGCCAGCTCCACCTACTTGGAGGACATCGGGCCTAACTATGGCTACACCTTC; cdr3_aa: CASSTYLEDIGPNYGYTF
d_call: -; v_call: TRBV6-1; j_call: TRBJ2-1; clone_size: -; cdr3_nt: TGTGCCAGCAGTAATGAGGGCCGGTACAATGAGCAGTTCTTC; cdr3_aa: CASSNEGRYNEQFF
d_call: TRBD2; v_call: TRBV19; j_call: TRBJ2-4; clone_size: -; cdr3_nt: TGTGCCAGTAGGCGGACTAGCGGGGGGGCAGGTTTCGGAGACATTCAGTACTTC; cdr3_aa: CASRRTSGGAGFGDIQYF
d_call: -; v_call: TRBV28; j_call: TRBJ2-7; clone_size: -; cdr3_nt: TGTGCCAGCAGAGACAAGCAGGGAGGCCTGAGGTACGAGCAGTACTTC; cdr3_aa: CASRDKQGGLRYEQYF
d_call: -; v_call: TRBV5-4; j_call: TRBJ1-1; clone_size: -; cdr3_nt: TGTGCCAGCACCTTAGAGGGGAACACTGAAGCTTTCTTT; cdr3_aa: CASTLEGNTEAFF
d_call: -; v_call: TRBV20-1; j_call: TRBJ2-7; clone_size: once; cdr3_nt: TGCAGTGCCAGGGGTAGCGGCGAGCAGTACTTC; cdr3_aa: CSARGSGEQYF
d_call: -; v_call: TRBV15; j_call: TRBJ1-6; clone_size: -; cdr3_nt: TGTGCCACCAGCAGAGATTTAGAGAATTCACCCCTCCACTTT; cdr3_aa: CATSRDLENSPLHF
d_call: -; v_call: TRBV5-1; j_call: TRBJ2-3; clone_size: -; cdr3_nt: TGCGCCAGCAGCTCCGACGGACAATACACAGATACGCAGTATTTT; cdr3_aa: CASSSDGQYTDTQYF
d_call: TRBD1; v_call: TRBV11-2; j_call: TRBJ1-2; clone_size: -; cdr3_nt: TGTGCCAGCAGCACATACAGGGGGCGGTATGGCTACACCTTC; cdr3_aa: CASSTYRGRYGYTF
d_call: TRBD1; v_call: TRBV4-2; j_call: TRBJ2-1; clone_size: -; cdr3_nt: TGTGCCAGCAGCCAAGCCGGGACAGGGGGCCGGACAGGGTGGAGTGAGCAGTTCTTC; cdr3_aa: CASSQAGTGGRTGWSEQFF
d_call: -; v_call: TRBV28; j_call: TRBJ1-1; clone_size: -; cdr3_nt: TGTGCCTCGTATGAGAACACTGAAGCTTTCTTT; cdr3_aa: CASYENTEAFF
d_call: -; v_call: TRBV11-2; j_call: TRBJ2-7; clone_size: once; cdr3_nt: TGTGCCAGCAGCCCGGGATTAGAGCAGTACTTC; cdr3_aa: CASSPGLEQYF
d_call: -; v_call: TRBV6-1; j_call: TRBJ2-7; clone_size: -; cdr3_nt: TGTGCCAGTCTTTTAGGGCCAAGCTCCTACGAGCAGTACTTC; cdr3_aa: CASLLGPSSYEQYF
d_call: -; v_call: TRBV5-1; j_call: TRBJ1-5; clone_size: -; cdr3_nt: TGCGCCAGCAGCCTTTATAGCAATCAGCCCCAGCATTTT; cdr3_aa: CASSLYSNQPQHF
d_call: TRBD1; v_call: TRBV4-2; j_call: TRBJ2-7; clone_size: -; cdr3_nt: TGTGCCAGCAGCCACTACAGGGGGTCCTACGAGCAGTACTTC; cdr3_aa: CASSHYRGSYEQYF
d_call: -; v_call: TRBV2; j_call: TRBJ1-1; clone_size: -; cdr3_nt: TGTGCCAGCGAAGCTCGGGGCAACTCGGTTGCTTTCTTT; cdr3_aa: CASEARGNSVAFF
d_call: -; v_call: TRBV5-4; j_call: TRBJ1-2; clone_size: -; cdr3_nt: TGTGCCAGCAGCTTGGCCTCGTCAGGTGGCTACACCTTC; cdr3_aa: CASSLASSGGYTF
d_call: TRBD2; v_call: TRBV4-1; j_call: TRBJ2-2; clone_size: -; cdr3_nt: TGCGCCAGCAGCACTAGCGGGAGAAGCGGCAGGGAGCTGTTTTTT; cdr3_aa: CASSTSGRSGRELFF
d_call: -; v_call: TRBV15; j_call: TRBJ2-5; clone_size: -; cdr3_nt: TGTGCCACCAGCAGAGATAAGGAGGAGACCCAGTACTTC; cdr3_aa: CATSRDKEETQYF